The entry below describes one TCR beta chain. This record belongs to a study of blood T cell repertoires in COVID-19. How the authors handled the data: Reference gene primers were amplified, and this amplification served to estimate nucleated cell counts. The method was immunoSEQ multiplex PCR; TCRdb's version includes in-frame clones alone and lacks a portion of them. V and J calls and clone size are copied from that table; D and trimming were computed from the DNA. This sample yields under 250,000 clones, of which over 70% are seen a single time; about 7.4% belongs to the top ten. V was cut by 1 base and J by 0 bases, with 7 bases left in between. The CDR3 is made up of 14 amino acids. CDR1 is SGHRS and CDR2 is YFSETQ in the germline V gene.

The receptor's source is a woman over 75 with acute or convalescent COVID-19. The sample consisted of peripheral blood. The J gene is TRBJ1-2, the V gene TRBV5-1, with D uncertain. The CDR3 DNA sequence: TGCGCCAGCAGCTTGTACATCTCTAACTATGGCTACACCTTC. Its protein product is CASSLYISNYGYTF.